This T cell receptor beta chain was sequenced during a study of blood T cell repertoires in COVID-19. Looking at the study overall: Some COVID-19 samples were acute and others convalescent; all came from the United States, Italy and Spain.

Across fewer than 25 US areas, participants ranged in age from 18 to 89 years. Resolution of symptoms, clearance, or two negative PCRs was present in recovered Cohort 3 donors. Original handling: How many nucleated cells were present was estimated from reference gene primer amplification. The method was immunoSEQ multiplex PCR; TCRdb's version includes in-frame clones alone and lacks a portion of them. V, J and clone size were drawn from that table, and D and trimming were deduced from the DNA. Of a few hundred thousand clones detected, roughly 90% appear once; the ten largest clones hold 1.5% to 2%. J gave up 1 base and V 5 bases, and 7 bases lay outside the gene matches. CDR1 and CDR2 (germline): MGHDK, SYGVNS. The CDR3 extends over 15 amino acids.

The rearrangement links TRBV25-1 to TRBJ1-1; 7 bases match TRBD1. The specimen sequenced was PBMCs or T cells enriched from blood (not recorded which). The clonotype comes from a woman between 40 and 50 years old who had recovered from COVID-19. The CDR3 sequence is CASSTPTGSNTEAFF. The CDR3 DNA is TGTGCCAGCAGTACTCCGACAGGGTCGAACACTGAAGCTTTCTTT.